This TCR beta chain is drawn from a study of human T cells and chemical hapten exposure. Across the study: Read at 6 days, the patch tests placed 0.01% DPC on the upper back. Chiefly female patients presented with alopecia areata, totalis or universalis.

Time point of the sample: pre-sensitization, week 0. Stated treatment: therapeutic diphenylcyclopropenone sensitization with weekly scalp DPC. This CDR3 spans 16 amino acids. Germline lookup yields CDR1 SGHAT and CDR2 FQNNGV. V was pared by 2 bases and J by 0 bases, with 13 bases between. This clonotype came up many times. Its specificity is unknown. Study-wide findings and caveats: Expanded TCRs grouped into significantly more large CDR3 similarity clusters than controls produced. A positive correlation with patch test score was shown by PT1 expanded TCR counts.

TCRdb reprocessed the RACE reads with MiXCR, giving one entry per CDR3 protein. The sample lists approximately 79,000 distinct CDR3 sequences, 8.5% seen once, with approximately 2.8% in the top ten. The origin of this receptor is a man between 40 and 49 years old with alopecia areata. Some clones in this sample may be carry-over from other donors' samples. This chain joins TRBV11-2 and TRBJ1-1; maybe TRBD1 (5 bases). The starting material was whole blood, obtained in connection with sensitization to the hapten diphenylcyclopropenone (DPC). CDR3 in DNA: TGTGCCAGCAGCTTAAGGTTTGGACATGTGAACACTGAAGCTTTCTTT. Translation gives CASSLRFGHVNTEAFF. The whole variable domain, filled in from reference TRBV11-2 and TRBJ1-1, reads EAGVAQSPRYKIIEKRQSVAFWCNPISGHATLYWYQQILGQGPKLLIQFQNNGVVDDSQLPKDRFSAERLKGVDSTLKIQPAKLEDSAVYLCASSLRFGHVNTEAFFGQGTRLTVV.